The clone carrying this T cell receptor beta chain was seen just once. These data belong to a study of blood T cell repertoires in COVID-19. On the study more broadly: There were acute and convalescent COVID-19 samples, and they came from the United States, Italy and Spain. T cells, B-cell-depleted T cells, or PBMCs supplied cDNA or gDNA.

Trimming cost V 3 bases and J 0 bases, with 11 bases left between them. This CDR3 spans 16 amino acids. Germline V gene data show CDR1 as LGHDT and CDR2 as YNNKEL (reference sequence). In the authors' methods: Researchers report that nucleated cell counts were estimated from reference gene primer amplification. Here immunoSEQ multiplex PCR was the method, and the copy in TCRdb shows in-frame clones only, minus some. V and J calls and clone size are given by that table; D and trimming were obtained from the DNA. The table has about 180,000 clones, about 91% seen once. The sample comprised peripheral blood. The V call is TRBV3-1 (or the pseudogene TRBV3-2), the J call TRBJ2-2; possibly TRBD2 for D (6 bases). The sequence was obtained from a woman aged 25 to 39 with acute or convalescent COVID-19. The CDR3 spells CASSHASGSNTGELFF. The CDR3 DNA follows: TGTGCCAGCAGCCACGCCAGCGGGTCGAACACCGGGGAGCTGTTTTTT.